This T cell receptor (beta chain) was sequenced in a study of vaccination and CD4 T cells after COVID-19. Study at large: Two mRNA vaccine doses were given, either BNT162b2 or mRNA-1273. The study collected post-vaccine samples a median around 66 days after dose two, with a range of 14 to 241. Researchers treated control cultures with a CEFX pool, an HIV-1 Nef pool, or no peptide.

As concerns this clonotype: Its antigen is undetermined.

CDR1 and CDR2 (germline): SGHVS, FQNEAQ. This CDR3 is built from 13 residues. Trimming shortened V by 1 base and J by 4 bases, and 7 bases separated the two germline ends. The Oncomine TCR Beta short-read assay was applied to DNA of cultured CD4+ T cells. TCRdb processed the PCR reads anew with MiXCR; each CDR3 protein has one entry. The sample has about 5,700 distinct CDR3 sequences, approximately 39% seen once. This sample's treatment: approximately 9-day PBMC culture with coronavirus spike peptide pools or control peptides (ViraFEST assay). It was before the COVID-19 pandemic (2011-2018) that the unexposed donor's CD4+ T cells were collected. After expanding antigen-specific T cells with peptide pools, ViraFEST sequenced their TCRs.

What was sequenced was CD4+ T cells from blood, cultured in vitro. This TCR derives from a human donor in good health. The gene calls are TRBV7-8 and TRBJ1-1; D is uncertain. The CDR3 DNA follows: TGTGCCAGCAGCTTAGTCTTAGCCACTGAAGCTTTCTTT. It codes for CASSLVLATEAFF.